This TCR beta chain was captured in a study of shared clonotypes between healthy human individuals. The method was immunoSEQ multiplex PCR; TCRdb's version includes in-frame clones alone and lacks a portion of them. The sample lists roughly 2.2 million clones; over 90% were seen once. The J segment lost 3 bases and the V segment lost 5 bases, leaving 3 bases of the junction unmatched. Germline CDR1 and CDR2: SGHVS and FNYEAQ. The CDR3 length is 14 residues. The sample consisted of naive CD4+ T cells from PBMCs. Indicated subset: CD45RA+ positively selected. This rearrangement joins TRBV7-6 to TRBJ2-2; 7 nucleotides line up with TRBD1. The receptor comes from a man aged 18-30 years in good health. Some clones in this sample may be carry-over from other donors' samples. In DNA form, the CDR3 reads TGTGCCAGCAGCCAGGGACAGTACACCGGGGAGCTGTTTTTT. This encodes CASSQGQYTGELFF.